This T cell receptor (beta chain) originates from a study of blood T cell repertoires in COVID-19. As for the study in general: Donors in the United States, Italy and Spain gave samples during acute or convalescent COVID-19. The analysed material was cDNA or gDNA that came from T cells, B-cell-depleted T cells, or PBMCs.

The Seattle site enrolled patients during active infection and followed them longitudinally. Germline V gene lookup returns CDR1 SGHRS and CDR2 YFSETQ. The V end was cut by 0 bases, the J end by 3 bases, with 10 bases between. CDR3 length: 15 residues. Authors' methods: Amplification with reference gene primers provided the estimates of nucleated cell counts. This table comes from immunoSEQ multiplex PCR, and its TCRdb copy is limited to in-frame clones, with some not included. V, J and clone size are taken as reported in that table, and D and trimming were inferred from the DNA itself. The sample yields roughly 230,000 clones, roughly 85% seen once.

This rearrangement joins TRBV5-1 to TRBJ2-4, with D perhaps matching TRBD1 (5 bases). The sequence was obtained from a man between 45 and 60 years old with COVID-19, enrolled during active disease. Specimen: peripheral blood. This chain's CDR3 is CASSLEGVGKNIQYF. The DNA for the CDR3 is TGCGCCAGCAGCTTGGAAGGGGTGGGCAAAAACATTCAGTACTTC. Complete variable domain (other parts from reference TRBV5-1 and TRBJ2-4): KAGVTQTPRYLIKTRGQQVTLSCSPISGHRSVSWYQQTPGQGLQFLFEYFSETQRNKGNFPGRFSGRQFSNSRSEMNVSTLELGDSALYLCASSLEGVGKNIQYFGAGTRLSVL.